Presented here are 15 T cell receptor beta chains from one specimen sequenced in a study of cytomegalovirus exposure and HLA in healthy donors. Use of 60 Vbeta and 13 Jbeta primers characterized the PCR. Here immunoSEQ multiplex PCR was the method, and the copy in TCRdb shows in-frame clones only, minus some. The repertoire consists of around 62,000 clones, with around 75% occurring once and the leading ten covering about 8.3%. Sequencing was done on a sample of PBMCs. These receptor sequences come from a man in his 60s in good health and CMV-seropositive.

This chain joins TRBV19 and TRBJ2-5; no firm D call. The CDR3 totals 13 residues. Germline values: CDR1 LNHDA, CDR2 SQIVND (reference sequence). Between the trimmed V and J ends, which lost 5 bases and 1 base, there was a span of 8 bases. CDR3 sequence reads: CASSWNSQETQYF. The CDR3, as DNA: TGTGCCAGTAGTTGGAACAGCCAAGAGACCCAGTACTTC.

The chain has TRBV11-2 and TRBJ2-2, with no clear D. V was shortened by 1 base and J by 4 bases, with 7 bases between the two germline ends. The CDR3 totals 14 residues. Germline CDR1 is SGHAT and CDR2 is FQNNGV. The CDR3 DNA reads TGTGCCAGCAGCTTAGTTCGGAGCACCGGGGAGCTGTTTTTT. Protein product: CASSLVRSTGELFF.

With regard to this clone: Relative to the germline gene, one junction end is altered; a read error may explain this. This chain joins TRBV28 and TRBJ2-7, with 8 bases that match TRBD2. The CDR3 is 15 residues long. Germline V gene data show CDR1 as MDHEN and CDR2 as SYDVKM. The CDR3 DNA follows: TGTGTCAGCAGTTTTCACGGCGGGAGGACTGGCGAGCAGTACTTC. Translated, it gives CVSSFHGGRTGEQYF.

This chain uses TRBV11-3 with TRBJ2-1; 9 bases align to TRBD2. The CDR3 sequence is 14 residues long. Unmatched junction bases numbered 7, after V lost 6 bases and J lost 7 bases. Per germline, CDR1 SGHNT and CDR2 YENEEA. CDR3 nucleotide sequence: TGTGCCAGCAGTTTTAGCGGGGGAAGGAATGAGCAGTTCTTC. Amino acids: CASSFSGGRNEQFF.

The CDR3 sequence: CASSFGGNQPQHF. DNA for the CDR3: TGTGCCAGCAGCTTTGGGGGGAATCAGCCCCAGCATTTT. V and J are TRBV13 and TRBJ1-5; D is perhaps TRBD1 (5 bases). CDR3 size: 13 residues. Germline CDR1 and CDR2: PRHDT and FYEKMQ (reference sequence). Trimming took 3 bases from V and 4 from J, leaving 7 bases between them.

Only a few counts were recorded for this clone. The J gene is TRBJ1-1, the V gene TRBV5-1; 7 nucleotides match TRBD1. CDR3 size: 15 residues. The ends lost 0 bases at V and 0 bases at J; junction bases unmatched: 2. Per the germline V gene, CDR1 is SGHRS and CDR2 is YFSETQ. Here the CDR3 DNA reads TGCGCCAGCAGCTTGGCAGGGGGGTTGAACACTGAAGCTTTCTTT. Translation: CASSLAGGLNTEAFF.

The rearrangement uses TRBV11-3 and TRBJ2-7, with 7 nucleotides matching TRBD2. J gave up 3 bases and V 1 base, and 6 bases lay outside the gene matches. Germline V gives CDR1 SGHNT, CDR2 YENEEA. The CDR3 consists of 15 residues. The CDR3 reads CASSLAGGGYYEQYF. CDR3 nucleotides: TGTGCCAGCAGCTTAGCTGGGGGGGGATACTACGAGCAGTACTTC.

This clone was counted once. The chain couples TRBV9 to TRBJ2-7, with no clear D. There are 11 residues in the CDR3. The germline V and J ends were trimmed by 4 bases and 3 bases, with 5 bases remaining between them. Looked up from germline, CDR1 is SGDLS and CDR2 is YYNGEE. For the CDR3, the DNA is TGTGCCAGCAGCCTTTACTACGAGCAGTACTTC. It yields the protein CASSLYYEQYF.

This chain joins TRBV11-3 and TRBJ2-2; 8 bases are a match to TRBD1. There are 14 residues in the CDR3. Germline CDR1 and CDR2: SGHNT and YENEEA. V lost 5 bases and J lost 6; bases outside the gene matches: 5. The CDR3 nucleotides read TGTGCCAGCAGCACGCAGGGGGCGGCCGGGGAGCTGTTTTTT. It specifies CASSTQGAAGELFF.

This sequence joins TRBV2 and TRBJ2-3; unclear D gene. Trimming removed 5 bases from V and 4 bases from J, with 10 bases in between. The CDR3 is 13 residues long. CDR1 and CDR2 (germline): SNHLY, FYNNEI. CDR3: CASSPYQPDTQYF. In nucleotides, the CDR3 is TGTGCCAGCAGTCCCTACCAACCAGATACGCAGTATTTT. The entire variable domain, with the rest obtained from reference TRBV2 and TRBJ2-3, is as follows: EPEVTQTPSHQVTQMGQEVILRCVPISNHLYFYWYRQILGQKVEFLVSFYNNEISEKSEIFDDQFSVERPDGSNFTLKIRSTKLEDSAMYFCASSPYQPDTQYFGPGTRLTVL.

This sequence joins TRBV2 and TRBJ1-1; a weak D match, TRBD1 (5 bases). V lost 1 base and J lost 4, with 13 bases in between. The germline V gene has CDR1 SNHLY and CDR2 FYNNEI. The CDR3 contains 15 residues. CDR3 loop: CASSEVGGRGTEAFF. The CDR3 DNA reads as TGTGCCAGCAGTGAAGTGGGAGGGAGGGGCACTGAAGCTTTCTTT.

V gene TRBV29-1 combines with J gene TRBJ2-2; possibly TRBD1 for D (6 bases). V was cut by 1 base and J by 2 bases, with 11 bases left in between. Germline V gene data show CDR1 as SQVTM and CDR2 as ANQGSEA. The CDR3 runs 15 residues. The CDR3 coding sequence is TGCAGCGTTGAAGGGGCGGACAGAAACACCGGGGAGCTGTTTTTT. Translation: CSVEGADRNTGELFF.

Comment on this clone: The junction and the germline gene differ at one end; a read error may be behind it. The gene calls are TRBV19 and TRBJ1-5; D remains ambiguous. Germline CDR1 and CDR2: LNHDA and SQIVND (reference sequence). This CDR3 has 13 residues. CDR3 coding DNA: TGTGCCAGTAGTATAGGGAGCAGTCAGCCCCAGCATTTT. Translation: CASSIGSSQPQHF.

The rearrangement uses TRBV18 and TRBJ2-3; D is uncertain. V was pared by 3 bases and J by 2 bases, with 6 bases between. CDR3 length: 13 amino acids. Germline CDR1 KGHSH, CDR2 LQKENI. The CDR3 bases are TGTGCCAGCTCACCGGGCCACACAGATACGCAGTATTTT. This translates into CASSPGHTDTQYF.

V and J are TRBV6-1 and TRBJ2-3; 9 bases are shared with TRBD1. The CDR3 consists of 14 residues. The V gene end was trimmed by 11 bases and the J gene end by 0 bases; junction bases not matched to a gene: 6. CDR1 is MNHNS and CDR2 is SASEGT in the germline V gene. CDR3 nucleotides: TGTGCCGTCTGGGACAGGGCTAGCACAGATACGCAGTATTTT. This translates into CAVWDRASTDTQYF.